Listed below are T cell receptor beta chains from one sample, sequenced in a study of OX40 agonist ivuxolimab in advanced cancers. Libraries were prepared by immunoSEQ multiplex PCR; TCRdb keeps only in-frame clonotypes and omits some of them. The sample carries around 38,000 clones, 70% to 90% recorded once. Material: CD4+ or CD8+ T cells sorted from blood, obtained in a trial of the OX40 agonist ivuxolimab. These receptors were obtained from an adult with an advanced solid tumor such as melanoma, head and neck, liver or kidney cancer. Each CDR3 is given with its conserved first and last residue. The D gene is left open where the match is weak. Clone size appears in some rows only: once, few, many, or a class for an expanded clone.

j_call,clone_size,v_call,d_call,cdr3_nt,cdr3_aa
TRBJ2-1,.,TRBV5-8,.,TGTGCCAGCAGCTACGGGGGAGGCTACAATGAGCAGTTCTTC,CASSYGGGYNEQFF
TRBJ2-3,.,TRBV7-9,TRBD2,TGTGCCAGCAGCCCCGGGGGACTAGCGGAAAGCACAGATACGCAGTATTTT,CASSPGGLAESTDTQYF
TRBJ2-7,.,TRBV14,.,TGTGCCAGCAGCCAAGAACCGACCGTTCTGGACGAGCAGTACTTC,CASSQEPTVLDEQYF
TRBJ2-2,.,TRBV6-4,.,TGTGCCAGCAGTATAAAAGGAACCGGGGAGCTGTTTTTT,CASSIKGTGELFF
TRBJ2-1,.,TRBV7-9,TRBD2,TGTGCCAGCGGCGAGCCAGCGGGATGGGCCTACAATGAGCAGTTCTTC,CASGEPAGWAYNEQFF
TRBJ1-6,.,TRBV7-8,.,TGTGCCAGCAGCTTAGGGGACATATATTTAAATTCACCCCTCCACTTT,CASSLGDIYLNSPLHF
TRBJ2-5,.,TRBV13,TRBD1,TGTGCCAGCAGCTTCTCTTTCAGGATACAGGGGGCCCAGTACTTC,CASSFSFRIQGAQYF
TRBJ2-1,.,TRBV5-1,.,TGCGCCAGCAGCTTAGGCTATGAGCAGTTCTTC,CASSLGYEQFF
TRBJ2-1,.,TRBV14,TRBD2,TGTGCCAGCACCTCAGAGACTAGCGGCTACAACAATGAGCAGTTCTTC,CASTSETSGYNNEQFF
TRBJ1-2,.,TRBV5-6,.,TGTGCCAGCAGCTTGGCGGCCCTCCGGAAGAGCTACACCTTC,CASSLAALRKSYTF
TRBJ2-7,.,TRBV5-1,TRBD2,TGCGCCAGCAGCACTAGCGGGTTACGCTACGAGCAGTACTTC,CASSTSGLRYEQYF
TRBJ1-5,.,TRBV28,.,TGTGCCAGCAGTTTAAGTGGACAGCCCCAGCATTTT,CASSLSGQPQHF
TRBJ2-7,.,TRBV7-6,.,TGTGCCAGCAGCTTAGACGGGACTGGAACTTTGGAGCAGTACTTC,CASSLDGTGTLEQYF
TRBJ2-7,once,TRBV4-1,TRBD1,TGCGCCAGCAGCCAAGGACAGGGTGAGGACGAGCAGTACTTC,CASSQGQGEDEQYF
TRBJ1-2,.,TRBV21-1,.,TGTGCCAGCAGTGGCTACAGAAAGACCTATGGCTACACCTTC,CASSGYRKTYGYTF
TRBJ2-7,.,TRBV7-8,TRBD2,TGTGCCAGCAGCTTAGGAGGTAGCGGGGGTCGAGAGCAGTACTTC,CASSLGGSGGREQYF
TRBJ2-5,.,TRBV11-2,.,TGTGCCAGCAGCTCCAACCAAGAGACCCAGTACTTC,CASSSNQETQYF
TRBJ2-1,.,TRBV5-1,.,TGCGCCAGCAGCTTGGCGAGTCAAGGGGATGAGCAGTTCTTC,CASSLASQGDEQFF
TRBJ2-2,few,TRBV11-3,.,TGTGCCAGCAGCTCCTCCGGGGACAAGAACACCGGGGAGCTGTTTTTT,CASSSSGDKNTGELFF
TRBJ2-3,.,TRBV27,.,TGTGCCAGCAGTCCAAAGCCAGATACGCAGTATTTT,CASSPKPDTQYF
TRBJ1-3,.,TRBV7-2,.,TGTGCCAGCAGCTTGGGGACTTTCCCGGAATACTCTGGAAACACCATATATTTT,CASSLGTFPEYSGNTIYF
TRBJ1-1,once,TRBV6-6,TRBD1,TGTGCCAGCAGTTATTGGGACAGGGGGAACACTGAAGCTTTCTTT,CASSYWDRGNTEAFF
TRBJ1-2,.,TRBV12-5,.,TGTGCTAGTGCCGGGGATTCCTTCTATGGCTACACCTTC,CASAGDSFYGYTF
TRBJ2-7,.,TRBV29-1,TRBD2,TGCAGCGTTGCAGAAAGCGGGAGCGGCAGGGAGCAGTACTTC,CSVAESGSGREQYF
TRBJ1-5,.,TRBV4-1,TRBD1,TGCGCCAGCAGCCAAGATAGCGGACAGGGGATTCAGCCCCAGCATTTT,CASSQDSGQGIQPQHF